The sequence of this TCR beta chain was determined in a study of spatial heterogeneity in lung cancer (dated 2019 in TCRdb). General notes on the study: Beta-chain transcripts were consistently detected in greater numbers than alpha-chain transcripts, which likely reflects a higher abundance of beta-chain transcripts. In tumor regions, TCR transcript counts showed a strong correlation with a T cell transcriptional module score derived from matched bulk RNA-seq. In the raw uncorrected reads, each unique combination of TCR and UMI appeared on average more than ten times. TCR alpha and beta repertoires were quantitatively compared across multiple tumor regions, matched nontumor lung and blood in non-small cell lung cancer. The study linked features of the TCR repertoire to counts of nonsynonymous mutations, which were determined by whole-exome sequencing of tumor tissue. Both alpha and beta chains were TCR-sequenced in samples taken at surgery, namely 220 tumor regions, 63 to 70 matched nontumor lung samples and approximately 51 PBMC samples. What the authors observed across the whole study: The count of ubiquitous expanded TCRs correlated with the count of ubiquitous nonsynonymous mutations, and the count of regional expanded TCRs correlated with the count of regional nonsynonymous mutations. Confirming at a functional level the hypothesis that regional TCRs recognize regional mutations was considered to require additional single-cell paired TCR alpha and beta sequencing. TCR-seq coverage of tumor T cells was estimated at only approximately 7% for alpha chains and more than 11% for beta chains. The tumor nonsynonymous mutation count correlated with the number of expanded alpha and beta TCRs within the tumor.

Receptor amplification or capture employed 5' RACE. Sequencing instrument: NextSeq 500. In the TCR library protocol, a unique molecular identifier was attached to each TCR cDNA molecule so that PCR and sequencing errors could be corrected. Under the source paper's analysis protocol: TCR identification, UMI-based error correction and CDR3 extraction were performed with Decombinator tools. Expanded TCRs were defined as those above a frequency of 2 per 1,000, corresponding to the top 1% of the tumor frequency distribution. Expanded tumor TCRs were classed as regional if statistically deemed absent (corrected P<0.05) from at least one tumor region, otherwise ubiquitous. Rényi diversity was computed with the R vegan package after subsampling each repertoire 100 times to 5,000 TCRs. To build CDR3 similarity networks, amino acid triplet string-kernel similarity was used, and CDR3s were connected when their pairwise similarity was above 0.82. Through fastp at Q25 and MiXCR, TCRdb rebuilt clones from the public reads, retaining in-frame beta chains. Every entry covers one CDR3 protein and lists the most common genes and DNA from its rows. What appears here as the V and J calls and clone size reflects TCRdb's work, not the paper's. Present in this sample are around 12,000 distinct CDR3 sequences, less than 6.5% of which were seen just once. The top ten clonotypes cover 8.5% to 14% of the sample.

The time point label, as the study defines it: sample taken at primary tumor resection. The donors were 60 to 80 patients from the lung TRACERx cohort who had early-stage, untreated non-small cell lung cancer. TCR sequencing used whole RNA extracted from tumor and nontumor lung tissue, or from cryopreserved PBMC samples, without cell sorting. Only patients for whom sufficient RNA was available from at least two tumor regions were selected for TCR sequencing. A lung pathologist reviewed the tumor and adjacent nontumor lung specimens before the specimens were selected. Including cysteine and phenylalanine, the CDR3 has 13 amino acids. This entry keeps only the CDR3 DNA: 39 bases, framed from base 1. The germline V end is reduced by 3 bases and the J end by 6 bases; junction bases left unmatched: 5. This clonotype counts as medium-sized (0.01 to 0.1%). Its antigen has not been determined. No much larger clone exists at a distance of one base, and base qualities are not known. This beta chain was picked up by a library intended for alpha chains and is off target, so its count carries little meaning.

The source was lung tumor tissue, collected at surgery. The chain joins TRBV12-3 or TRBV12-4 to TRBJ2-7; TRBD2 matches 7 bases in the middle. The sequence was collected from a female donor with early-stage non-small cell lung cancer. The CDR3 reads CASSFRGEGEQYF. The bases are TGTGCCAGCAGTTTCCGGGGGGAAGGCGAGCAGTACTTC.